Listed below are T cell receptor beta chains from one sample, sequenced in a study of cytomegalovirus exposure and HLA in healthy donors. The assay was immunoSEQ multiplex PCR, and TCRdb's table has in-frame clones only and misses some. Among 99,000 or so clones, 75% to 80% were seen once, and the ten largest hold about 5.3%. The specimen sequenced was PBMCs. The source is a man aged 55 to 69 in good health and CMV-seropositive. Both conserved end residues are part of each CDR3. Fields, in order: CDR3 DNA, CDR3 protein, V gene, clone size, J gene, D gene, CDR3 length. The D gene is left open where the match is weak. Size values are once, few and many counts, or a class for expanded clones, and some rows have none.

TGTGCCAGCAGTTTATCGACAGGGGGCAGCACAGATACGCAGTATTTT	CASSLSTGGSTDTQYF	TRBV28	.	TRBJ2-3	TRBD1	16
TGCGCCAGCAGCTACAAGGGGGGGCCGGACACAGATACGCAGTATTTT	CASSYKGGPDTDTQYF	TRBV5-1	.	TRBJ2-3	.	16
TGTGCCTGGAGTGTGGGACTAGCGGGGGCACGGGAGACCCAGTACTTC	CAWSVGLAGARETQYF	TRBV30	.	TRBJ2-5	TRBD2	16
TGTGCCAGCAGTGCTTCAAGGGGGAACTCCTACGAGCAGTACTTC	CASSASRGNSYEQYF	TRBV27	.	TRBJ2-7	.	15
TGTGCTAGTGGTTTGGAAGTGGGGGGGGCTTCCTACAATGAGCAGTTCTTC	CASGLEVGGASYNEQFF	TRBV12-5	.	TRBJ2-1	.	17
TGTGCCAGCAGTTTCGACAGGGGCTATGGCTACACCTTC	CASSFDRGYGYTF	TRBV2	.	TRBJ1-2	TRBD1	13
TGTGCCAGCACTCAGGAGGCCCTGAACACTGAAGCTTTCTTT	CASTQEALNTEAFF	TRBV6-5	.	TRBJ1-1	.	14
TGTGCCATCGGGACTAGCGGAACCTACGAGCAGTACTTC	CAIGTSGTYEQYF	TRBV28	.	TRBJ2-7	TRBD2	13
TGTGCCAGCAGCTTACAGGGAGGGGGAGGACGCACAGATACGCAGTATTTT	CASSLQGGGGRTDTQYF	TRBV7-6	.	TRBJ2-3	.	17
TGTGCTAGTGGCCAAACCGGGACAAACATCGGCGAGCAGTACTTC	CASGQTGTNIGEQYF	TRBV12-5	.	TRBJ2-7	.	15
TGTGCCAGCAGCTTGGGCAGGACGAACACCGGGGAGCTGTTTTTT	CASSLGRTNTGELFF	TRBV5-5	.	TRBJ2-2	.	15
TGCGCCAGCAGCTTGGTAGGGGCGCCATCCTACGAGCAGTACTTC	CASSLVGAPSYEQYF	TRBV5-1	.	TRBJ2-7	.	15
TGTGCCAGCAAACAGGACAGAATTTCCACAGATACGCAGTATTTT	CASKQDRISTDTQYF	TRBV2	.	TRBJ2-3	.	15
TGTGCCAGCTCATCCGGACTAGCGGGGACCCGGGACACCGGGGAGCTGTTTTTT	CASSSGLAGTRDTGELFF	TRBV18	.	TRBJ2-2	TRBD2	18
TGTGCCAGCAGTTGGGGAGGGGTATCTAATGAAAAACTGTTTTTT	CASSWGGVSNEKLFF	TRBV28	.	TRBJ1-4	.	15
TGTGCCAGCACCCCCGGGACAGGGAGACTCGAGCAGTACTTC	CASTPGTGRLEQYF	TRBV7-6	.	TRBJ2-7	TRBD1	14
TGTGCCATCAGGGAGTCTAGCGGGGGGGCCACTGAGCAGTTCTTC	CAIRESSGGATEQFF	TRBV10-3	.	TRBJ2-1	TRBD2	15
TGCAGTGTTCGTACCTACAATGAGCAGTTCTTC	CSVRTYNEQFF	TRBV20-1	.	TRBJ2-1	.	11
TGCAGCGTTGGGACAGGTCCCTACGAGCAGTACTTC	CSVGTGPYEQYF	TRBV29-1	.	TRBJ2-7	TRBD1	12
TGTGCCAGCAGTGCAGTACAGGGGGGATCACCCCTCCACTTT	CASSAVQGGSPLHF	TRBV6-4	once	TRBJ1-6	TRBD1	14
TGCGCCAGCAGCTTTGCACAGGGTAAATGGTCCGAGCAGTACTTC	CASSFAQGKWSEQYF	TRBV5-1	.	TRBJ2-7	.	15
TGTGCCAGCAGCCTAGGTGAAACGATGGAGTACTTC	CASSLGETMEYF	TRBV6-1	.	TRBJ2-7	.	12
TGTGCCAGCAGCCTTGGGGGACAGGCGGATCATGGCTACACCTTC	CASSLGGQADHGYTF	TRBV28	.	TRBJ1-2	TRBD1	15
TGTGCCAGCAGTGAAGGACAGGGGGGGACTGAAGCTTTCTTT	CASSEGQGGTEAFF	TRBV6-5	.	TRBJ1-1	TRBD1	14
TGTGCCAGCAGTTCAACAGGGGAGGATGAAAAACTGTTTTTT	CASSSTGEDEKLFF	TRBV28	.	TRBJ1-4	TRBD1	14
TGTGCCAGCAGTTACTCTGGGACAGAGTACGAGCAGTACTTC	CASSYSGTEYEQYF	TRBV6-6	.	TRBJ2-7	TRBD1	14
TGTGCCAGTAGTACTATAGGGACTGCCCGGACGAGGGCCCAGCATTTT	CASSTIGTARTRAQHF	TRBV19	.	TRBJ1-5	.	16
TGTGCCAGCGGGGAAGGGGCCCACGGAGGCTACACCTTC	CASGEGAHGGYTF	TRBV6-5	.	TRBJ1-2	.	13
TGTGCCAGCACCCCCGGGACAGGGGGAAACTATGGCTACACCTTC	CASTPGTGGNYGYTF	TRBV6-5	.	TRBJ1-2	TRBD1	15
TGTGCCAGCAGCAACAGGGGTACAGATACGCAGTATTTT	CASSNRGTDTQYF	TRBV7-2	.	TRBJ2-3	TRBD1	13
TGTGCCAGTAGTCTCTCGGGGGGGGCCAGTAGGAATGAGCAGTTCTTC	CASSLSGGASRNEQFF	TRBV19	.	TRBJ2-1	TRBD2	16
TGTGCCAGCAGACCCGACAGGGCGTCGAACACTGAAGCTTTCTTT	CASRPDRASNTEAFF	TRBV11-2	.	TRBJ1-1	TRBD1	15
TGTGCCAGCAGCTTAGCCTCCGGCACTATGAACACTGAAGCTTTCTTT	CASSLASGTMNTEAFF	TRBV7-2	.	TRBJ1-1	.	16
TGTGCCAGCAGCAAAGGTTGCAGGGTTCAATCAGGCGGAAACACCATATATTTT	CASSKGCRVQSGGNTIYF	TRBV21-1	.	TRBJ1-3	.	18
TGCGCCAGCAGCTTGGGACAGGGAGGCAACGAGCAGTACTTC	CASSLGQGGNEQYF	TRBV5-1	.	TRBJ2-7	.	14
TGCGCCAGCAGCGGGGGGCGCGGGGTTGAGGAGACCCAGTACTTC	CASSGGRGVEETQYF	TRBV10-1	.	TRBJ2-5	.	15
TGTGCCAGCACAGGAACCTACTCTGGGGCCAACGTCCTGACTTTC	CASTGTYSGANVLTF	TRBV6-5	few	TRBJ2-6	.	15
TGTGCCAGCAGTTTTACAGGGGGCCCTTCACCCCTCCACTTT	CASSFTGGPSPLHF	TRBV28	.	TRBJ1-6	TRBD1	14
TGTGCCAGCAGTGGGGTGGGGGCCAGCTATGGCTACACCTTC	CASSGVGASYGYTF	TRBV2	once	TRBJ1-2	.	14
TGCGCCAGCACGTCCAGGGGGTTTTTGAACACTGAAGCTTTCTTT	CASTSRGFLNTEAFF	TRBV23-1	.	TRBJ1-1	TRBD1	15
TGTGCCAGTGCAGGTGACAATGATGAAAAACTGTTTTTT	CASAGDNDEKLFF	TRBV10-3	.	TRBJ1-4	.	13
TGTGCCAGCAGCCCTACGGGCGGGACAGTGGCTGACTATGGCTACACCTTC	CASSPTGGTVADYGYTF	TRBV7-3	.	TRBJ1-2	TRBD1	17
TGTGCCAGCAGCCCAACCAGTCCAGGTGGTGAAAAACTGTTTTTT	CASSPTSPGGEKLFF	TRBV7-8	.	TRBJ1-4	.	15
TGCGCCAGCAGCCTCTCAGGGGGAACTAATGAAAAACTGTTTTTT	CASSLSGGTNEKLFF	TRBV5-1	.	TRBJ1-4	TRBD1	15
TGTGCCTGTAGTAGAACTAGCGGGGGATTAGATACGCAGTATTTT	CACSRTSGGLDTQYF	TRBV19	.	TRBJ2-3	TRBD2	15
TGTGCCGGGACCGGGACAGGGATGGGCTATGGCTACACCTTC	CAGTGTGMGYGYTF	TRBV2	few	TRBJ1-2	TRBD1	14
TGTGCCAGCAGCTTAGCGAGGGTACGGAAGACCCAGTACTTC	CASSLARVRKTQYF	TRBV7-2	.	TRBJ2-5	.	14
TGTGCCAGCATGAGGGGGTGGAACACTGAAGCTTTCTTT	CASMRGWNTEAFF	TRBV7-2	.	TRBJ1-1	.	13
TGTGCCAGCAGTGACAGGGCGAGCTATGGCTACACCTTC	CASSDRASYGYTF	TRBV2	.	TRBJ1-2	.	13
TGTGCCAGCTCATATGCCGGGACAGGGATATCCTACGAGCAGTACTTC	CASSYAGTGISYEQYF	TRBV18	once	TRBJ2-7	TRBD1	16
TGTGCCAGCAGCTTAGTGGAGGGGACGAACACTGAAGCTTTCTTT	CASSLVEGTNTEAFF	TRBV7-8	.	TRBJ1-1	.	15
TGTGCCAGCAGCATGGGACTAGCGGGGAAGGGTGAGCAGTTCTTC	CASSMGLAGKGEQFF	TRBV5-4	.	TRBJ2-1	TRBD2	15
TGCGCCAGCAGCTGGGGGCAGGGGGCGAGCCTAATGCACACTGAAGCTTTCTTT	CASSWGQGASLMHTEAFF	TRBV10-1	.	TRBJ1-1	TRBD1	18